Presented here are 7 T cell receptor beta chains from one specimen sequenced in a study of PD-L1 blockade in urothelial cancer. Time point noted: pretreatment peripheral blood. Clones were read by immunoSEQ multiplex PCR, and TCRdb kept only the in-frame ones, dropping some. The profile shows fewer than 75,000 clones, roughly 88% of them singletons. Specimen: PBMCs, collected around atezolizumab (anti-PD-L1) treatment. All receptors derive from a man aged 65-85 years with urothelial cancer.

The chain couples TRBV28 to TRBJ2-7; 7 bases line up with TRBD1. CDR1 MDHEN and CDR2 SYDVKM come from the germline V gene. Trimming at V came to 6 bases and at J to 2 bases, leaving 10 bases not matched to a gene. The CDR3 has 15 amino acids. The CDR3 region has the DNA TGTGCCAGCAGCCCCTCCCCGGGACAGACCTACGAGCAGTACTTC. Its protein product is CASSPSPGQTYEQYF.

The CDR3: CAPWGLALSSYNEQFF. CDR3 bases: TGTGCCCCATGGGGCCTAGCGTTGAGCTCCTACAATGAGCAGTTCTTC. This chain uses TRBV21-1 with TRBJ2-1; the D call TRBD2 from the table was never checked on the DNA. TRBV21-1 is noted as a pseudogene. The CDR3 loop spans 16 amino acids.

This clone was found once. The V gene is TRBV5-4, the J gene TRBJ1-4; D call uncertain. V lost 1 base and J 8 bases, leaving 9 bases between the germline ends. Germline V CDR1 and CDR2: SGHNT, YYREEE (reference sequence). CDR3 length: 13 residues. CDR3 sequence reads: CASSLIPGEKLFF. In nucleotides, the CDR3 is TGTGCCAGCAGCTTGATACCAGGCGAAAAACTGTTTTTT.

The rearrangement uses TRBV15 and TRBJ2-5; tentatively, D is TRBD2 (7 bases). This CDR3 is 13 amino acids long. The germline V gene encodes CDR1 LNHNV and CDR2 YYDKDF (reference sequence). The CDR3 here is CAAGEGDQETQYF. Here the CDR3 DNA reads TGTGCTGCGGGAGAGGGGGACCAAGAGACCCAGTACTTC.

The V and J genes are TRBV28 and TRBJ2-2; 10 bases map to TRBD2. The CDR3 is 18 residues long. The germline V gene encodes CDR1 MDHEN and CDR2 SYDVKM. The V segment lost 5 bases and the J segment 5 bases; nucleotides outside the gene matches: 14. The CDR3 loop is CASSQDRIGLAATGELFF. The CDR3 DNA sequence: TGTGCCAGCAGTCAGGACAGAATCGGACTAGCGGCGACCGGGGAGCTGTTTTTT.

The rearrangement uses TRBV2 and TRBJ1-2, with a tentative D call TRBD1 (6 bases). Germline CDR1 reads SNHLY; CDR2 reads FYNNEI. The CDR3 has 13 amino acids. The V gene lost 0 bases and the J gene lost 7 bases, with 9 bases spanning the gap. The CDR3 reads CASSEALTGGYTF. CDR3 sequence (DNA): TGTGCCAGCAGTGAAGCTTTGACAGGTGGCTACACCTTC.

The chain employs TRBV15 and TRBJ1-2; weak D call: TRBD1 (5 bases). CDR3 length: 13 amino acids. Trimming took off 5 bases at V and 2 bases at J, with 9 bases between the two ends. Per the germline V gene, CDR1 is LNHNV and CDR2 is YYDKDF (reference sequence). The CDR3 nucleotides are TGTGCCACCAGCGCGGGACTAAACTATGGCTACACCTTC. This gives the protein CATSAGLNYGYTF.